This T cell receptor (beta chain) emerged from a study of blood T cell repertoires in COVID-19 (dated by TCRdb to about 2020). About the investigation overall: Collaborator samples came from the United States, Italy and Spain and covered acute and convalescent phases of COVID-19. The material from the prospective study consisted of cDNA or gDNA derived from T cells, B-cell-depleted T cells, or PBMCs. The dataset comprised deeply sampled blood TCRbeta repertoires from subjects exposed to, actively infected with, or recovered from COVID-19. A freely available public database, intended as a resource for researchers studying the immune response to SARS-CoV-2, is where the repertoires were released. The samples were drawn from two sources: the first 160 participants of the ongoing ImmuneRACE study, and 950 to 1,500 subjects contributed by 6 global collaborators. Sample metadata almost always included a de-identified subject ID, COVID-19 status, age in years and sex. HLA class I and class II types, where available, came from metadata supplied by the sample provider rather than from assay-based typing.

On this clone itself: No cognate antigen has been identified for it. Base qualities were left out, and no much larger clone turns up one base away.

Via the germline V gene, CDR1 is SGHRS and CDR2 YFSETQ. V and J lose 6 bases and 4 bases, and a span of 20 bases separates them. CDR3 length: 16 amino acids, cysteine to phenylalanine. Only CDR3 DNA remains: 48 bases, in frame from the first base. In the prospective study, participants were 18 to 89 years old, resided in approximately 25 geographic areas of the United States, and were enrolled through a virtual design. In the prospective study, participants were assigned to cohorts based on the clinical history participants reported in a screening survey and a study questionnaire. Each participant in the prospective study had whole blood, serum and a nasopharyngeal or oropharyngeal swab collected by mobile phlebotomists. Over a roughly 2-month period, participants in the prospective study had the option of providing additional blood draws and questionnaires. Blood samples from the prospective study were shipped frozen or at room temperature prior to DNA extraction.

Here is what the overall study found, with its caveats: The amount of clinical and demographic metadata varied by source and participant and was provided uncurated.

TCRbeta CDR3 regions were amplified from genomic DNA using the immunoSEQ Assay, a bias-controlled multiplex PCR. As for the authors' bioinformatics: The number of nucleated cells in each sample was estimated from the amplification of reference gene primers within the assay. To quantify the absolute abundance of each unique TCRbeta CDR3 rearrangement, sequence reads were collapsed and filtered. For each sample, productive Simpson clonality was calculated as the square root of Simpson's diversity index across productive rearrangements. TCRdb limited this immuneACCESS table to in-frame rearrangements with V and J called. A share of clones is missing; checked studies link under half to unresolved V genes, and the rest is unexplained. D and trimming were read from the DNA, whereas the V and J calls and clone size are those reported in that table. The sample table contains over 350,000 clones; only one count was recorded for 70% to 90% of them. The ten top clones hold almost 2% of the sample.

The material sequenced was PBMCs or T cells enriched from blood (not recorded which). The V gene is TRBV5-1 and the J gene is TRBJ2-1, and the D gene may be TRBD2, 5 bases matching. The clonotype originates from a woman between 18 and 29 years old with acute COVID-19. The nucleotide sequence reads as follows: TGCGCCAGCACCCCCGGTACGGGGTGGAAATACAATGAGCAGTTCTTC. It translates to CASTPGTGWKYNEQFF.